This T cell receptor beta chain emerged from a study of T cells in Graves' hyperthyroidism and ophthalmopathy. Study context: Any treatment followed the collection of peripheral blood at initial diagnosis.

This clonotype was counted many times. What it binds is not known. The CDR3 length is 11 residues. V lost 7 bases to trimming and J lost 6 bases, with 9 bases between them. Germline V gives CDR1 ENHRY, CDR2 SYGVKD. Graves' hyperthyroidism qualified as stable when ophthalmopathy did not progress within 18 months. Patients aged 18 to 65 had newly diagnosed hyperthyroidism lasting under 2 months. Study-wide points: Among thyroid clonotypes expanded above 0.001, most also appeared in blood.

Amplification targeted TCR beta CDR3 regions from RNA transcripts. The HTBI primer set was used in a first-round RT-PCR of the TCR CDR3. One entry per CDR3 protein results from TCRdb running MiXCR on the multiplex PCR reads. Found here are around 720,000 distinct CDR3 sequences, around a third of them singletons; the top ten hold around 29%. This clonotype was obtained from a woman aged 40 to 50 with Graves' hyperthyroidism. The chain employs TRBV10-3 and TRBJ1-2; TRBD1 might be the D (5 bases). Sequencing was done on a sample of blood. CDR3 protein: CAINGGHGYTF. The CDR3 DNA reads TGTGCCATCAATGGGGGTCATGGCTACACCTTC.